Detailed here is one TCR beta chain. The antigen remains unidentified. The CDR3 length is 14 residues. Germline V gene sequence: CDR1 SEHNR, CDR2 FQNEAQ (reference sequence). This PCR relied on a set of 60 Vbeta primers and 13 Jbeta primers. Measured with immunoSEQ multiplex PCR; TCRdb has only the in-frame clones, and not every one. Here the sample table reports roughly 120,000 clones. The source of the sample is a study of cytomegalovirus exposure and HLA in healthy donors. Overall study context: An earlier analysis found around 120 million unique TCR beta sequences from around 180 million T cells. Study-wide points: HLA alleles were associated with 16,000 or so TCR beta sequences in a later analysis at 0.05 false discovery rate. Earlier findings revealed that most TCR beta V segments proved productive either about 87% or about 30% of the time.

Sequenced input: PBMCs. This TCR derives from a middle-aged man in good health and CMV-seronegative. The V and J genes are TRBV7-9 and TRBJ2-5; D is possibly TRBD1 (5 bases). CDR3 protein: CAIAPPPGWETQYF. CDR3 nucleotides: TGTGCTATTGCGCCGCCCCCAGGGTGGGAGACCCAGTACTTC. Drawing the rest from reference TRBV7-9 and TRBJ2-5, the complete variable domain is DTGVSQNPRHKITKRGQNVTFRCDPISEHNRLYWYRQTLGQGPEFLTYFQNEAQLEKSRLLSDRFSAERPKGSFSTLEIQRTEQGDSAMYLCAIAPPPGWETQYFGPGTRLLVL.